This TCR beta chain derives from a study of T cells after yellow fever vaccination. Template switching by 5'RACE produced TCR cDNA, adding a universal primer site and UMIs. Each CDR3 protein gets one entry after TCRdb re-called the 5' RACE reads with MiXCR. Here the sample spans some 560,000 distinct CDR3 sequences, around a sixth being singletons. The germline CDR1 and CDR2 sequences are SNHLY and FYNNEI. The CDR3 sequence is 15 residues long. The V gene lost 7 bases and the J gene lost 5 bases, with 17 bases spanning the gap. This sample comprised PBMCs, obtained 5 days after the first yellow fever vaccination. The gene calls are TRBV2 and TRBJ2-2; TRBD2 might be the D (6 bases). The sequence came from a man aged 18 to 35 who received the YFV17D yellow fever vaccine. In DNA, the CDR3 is TGTGCCAGCAAGGCCTCGGCAGGAGGGACCGGGGAGCTGTTTTTT. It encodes CASKASAGGTGELFF. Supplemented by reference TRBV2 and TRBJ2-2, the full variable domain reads EPEVTQTPSHQVTQMGQEVILRCVPISNHLYFYWYRQILGQKVEFLVSFYNNEISEKSEIFDDQFSVERPDGSNFTLKIRSTKLEDSAMYFCASKASAGGTGELFFGEGSRLTVL.